This T cell receptor beta chain was retrieved from a study of blood T cell repertoires in COVID-19. About the research overall: The United States, Italy and Spain supplied acute and convalescent COVID-19 samples. Sample material is recorded as cDNA or gDNA derived from T cells, B-cell-depleted T cells, or PBMCs.

Under the authors' procedure: Amplification with reference gene primers provided the estimates of nucleated cell counts. The data were produced by immunoSEQ multiplex PCR, yet TCRdb's version contains in-frame clones alone and is incomplete. That table gives V, J and clone size, and the DNA gave D and trimming. This table has approximately 98,000 clones, about nine tenths appearing once. V dropped 5 bases and J dropped 5 bases, with 16 bases sitting between them. The CDR3 runs 15 residues. Germline assignment: CDR1 SGHVS and CDR2 FQNEAQ. The chain recombines TRBV7-8 with TRBJ2-1; the D gene is possibly TRBD2 (6 bases). Sequencing was performed on peripheral blood. The clonotype comes from a human donor in a cohort sampled during active COVID-19. The CDR3 DNA follows: TGTGCCAGCAGCCGCCGGGACTCCTCTGACAATGAGCAGTTCTTC. Encoded protein: CASSRRDSSDNEQFF.